This TCR beta chain was found in a study of shared clonotypes between healthy human individuals. Study overall: Per-donor plates numbered three CD4 naive, three CD4 memory, two CD8 naive and one CD8 memory. General study results and limits: Against clonotypes common to all four donors, non-shared ones had lower generation probabilities.

The CDR3 extends over 15 amino acids. Per the germline V gene, CDR1 is SGHRS and CDR2 is YFSETQ. V lost 0 bases and J lost 1; bases outside the gene matches: 3. Clones were read by immunoSEQ multiplex PCR, and TCRdb kept only the in-frame ones, dropping some. The sample yields millions of clones, 90% to 95% seen once. Of note for this clone: Antigen unknown. The same CDR3 is also encoded by other DNA sequences in this sample.

The study drew all its donors from Caucasian adults living in Nashville, Tennessee. CD4+ cells underwent separation, giving CD45RA+ naive and CD45RA-negative memory subsets. The receptor comes from a man between 18 and 29 years old in good health. Some clones in this sample may be carry-over from other donors' samples. Specimen: naive CD4+ T cells from PBMCs. As to subset: CD45RA+ positively selected. The V gene is TRBV5-1, the J gene TRBJ2-5, with TRBD2 matching 7 bases. CDR3 in DNA: TGCGCCAGCAGCTTGGGCGGGAGTGGCCAAGAGACCCAGTACTTC. Translation gives CASSLGGSGQETQYF. Drawing the rest from reference TRBV5-1 and TRBJ2-5, the complete variable domain is KAGVTQTPRYLIKTRGQQVTLSCSPISGHRSVSWYQQTPGQGLQFLFEYFSETQRNKGNFPGRFSGRQFSNSRSEMNVSTLELGDSALYLCASSLGGSGQETQYFGPGTRLLVL.